The clone carrying this T cell receptor beta chain was counted many times. Antigen specificity is unknown. This sample was included in a study of T cells in Graves' hyperthyroidism and ophthalmopathy. Study findings and constraints: Ophthalmopathy was distinguished from stable hyperthyroidism by 13 V-J signatures.

Authors of the study amplified TCR beta CDR3 regions from RNA transcripts. The study used the HTBI primer set for a first-round RT-PCR of the TCR CDR3. Each CDR3 protein is one row after TCRdb ran MiXCR on the multiplex PCR reads. This sample has hundreds of thousands of distinct CDR3 sequences, with roughly 15% found just once. The CDR3 is 13 amino acids. Germline V lookup: CDR1 KGHDR, CDR2 SFDVKD. V gave up 4 bases and J gave up 4 bases; unmatched junction bases: 0. The patients, who ranged from 18 to 65 in age, presented with newly diagnosed hyperthyroidism lasting under 2 months. Patients were excluded because of uncontrolled infection, other autoimmune disease, pregnancy or lactation.

The source of this sequence is a woman between 18 and 29 years old with Graves' hyperthyroidism. The material sequenced was blood. The chain combines TRBV24-1 with TRBJ2-1; TRBD1 matches 7 bases. The CDR3 nucleotides read TGTGCCACCAGTGAGGACAGGTACAATGAGCAGTTCTTC. Encoded protein: CATSEDRYNEQFF.